This T cell receptor (beta chain) emerged from a study of T cell responses to AZD1222 COVID-19 vaccine. Study-level results: Donors were chiefly white British, with a greater number of females, and clonal diversity was perhaps underestimated. CD4 TCRs linked to vaccination spanned spike, dominating at 160-218 and 743-854. Close to half of spike-specific TCRs reportedly recognize unmutated variant regions.

To note about this clone: The antigen is unknown.

The germline V gene encodes CDR1 KGHSY and CDR2 FQNENV. This CDR3 has 15 amino acids. V was shortened by 4 bases and J by 1 base, with 10 bases between the two germline ends. Profiled with immunoSEQ multiplex PCR; TCRdb holds only in-frame clones, not every one. In the table there are about 98,000 clones, nearly 90% of which are singletons. The specimen was peripheral blood, collected on day 0 of AZD1222 vaccination. The J gene is TRBJ2-2, the V gene TRBV16; D not certain. The receptor was derived from an adult in good health. This CDR3 is CASSPLARNTGELFF. The CDR3 coding sequence is TGTGCCAGCAGCCCCCTGGCCAGGAACACCGGGGAGCTGTTTTTT.